These 11 T cell receptor beta chains originate from one sample sequenced in a study of T cell responses to AZD1222 COVID-19 vaccine. Sequencing was performed with immunoSEQ multiplex PCR; in TCRdb, only in-frame clones are kept and a portion is missing. The table has 130,000 to 150,000 clones, around 90% seen once. The sample in question was peripheral blood, obtained on day 0 of AZD1222 vaccination. These receptor sequences come from an adult in good health.

V gene TRBV5-1 combines with J gene TRBJ2-2, with a tentative D call TRBD1 (6 bases). This CDR3 region has 16 residues. Germline V lookup: CDR1 SGHRS, CDR2 YFSETQ. The ends were cut back, 6 bases at V and 1 base at J, with 16 bases in the middle. This chain's CDR3 is CASTRGPTGNTGELFF. DNA of the CDR3: TGCGCCAGCACCCGGGGCCCGACAGGGAACACCGGGGAGCTGTTTTTT. Together with reference TRBV5-1 and TRBJ2-2, the CDR3 gives the full variable domain: KAGVTQTPRYLIKTRGQQVTLSCSPISGHRSVSWYQQTPGQGLQFLFEYFSETQRNKGNFPGRFSGRQFSNSRSEMNVSTLELGDSALYLCASTRGPTGNTGELFFGEGSRLTVL.

Details on this clone: This sample includes further DNA sequences coding for the same CDR3. This chain joins TRBV7-8 and TRBJ2-1; 9 bases agree with TRBD2. This CDR3 contains 17 residues. Germline V lookup: CDR1 SGHVS, CDR2 FQNEAQ. V lost 1 base and J lost 2; bases outside the gene matches: 6. DNA for the CDR3: TGTGCCAGCAGCTTAGGTGGGGCGGGAGGGACCTACAATGAGCAGTTCTTC. Its translation: CASSLGGAGGTYNEQFF. The variable domain in full, with the rest retrieved from reference TRBV7-8 and TRBJ2-1, is GAGVSQSPRYKVAKRGQDVALRCDPISGHVSLFWYQQALGQGPEFLTYFQNEAQLDKSGLPSDRFFAERPEGSVSTLKIQRTQQEDSAVYLCASSLGGAGGTYNEQFFGPGTRLTVL.

The gene calls are TRBV25-1 and TRBJ1-6; D is perhaps TRBD1 (5 bases). This CDR3 has 16 residues. V lost 8 bases and J lost 8, with 22 bases in between. Germline V gene data show CDR1 as MGHDK and CDR2 as SYGVNS. The chain's CDR3 is CASRQFLVRGYSPLHF. CDR3 bases: TGTGCCAGCCGACAGTTTTTGGTTAGAGGGTATTCACCCCTCCACTTT.

The genes are TRBV7-3 and TRBJ2-1; D may be TRBD2 (6 bases). CDR3 size: 16 residues. Deletions cut 5 bases from V and 3 bases from J, with 17 bases between. Germline CDR1 SGHTA, CDR2 FQGTGA. The CDR3 DNA reads TGTGCCAGCAGCCCCCAGACTCTAGCGCTCTACAATGAGCAGTTCTTC. The encoded protein is CASSPQTLALYNEQFF. The full variable domain, in which reference TRBV7-3 and TRBJ2-1 provide the parts outside the CDR3, is GAGVSQTPSNKVTEKGKYVELRCDPISGHTALYWYRQSLGQGPEFLIYFQGTGAADDSGLPNDRFFAVRPEGSVSTLKIQRTERGDSAVYLCASSPQTLALYNEQFFGPGTRLTVL.

The chain has TRBV28 and TRBJ2-3; 9 bases are shared with TRBD2. The V and J ends lost 6 bases and 5 bases, in that order; junction bases with no gene match: 12. CDR3 length: 16 amino acids. Germline V gene lookup returns CDR1 MDHEN and CDR2 SYDVKM. CDR3 amino acids: CASSSSGSPERDTQYF. Written as DNA, the CDR3 is TGTGCCAGCAGCAGTAGCGGGAGCCCAGAAAGAGATACGCAGTATTTT.

This clone has more than one count but fewer than ten. The V call is TRBV11-2, the J call TRBJ2-7, with D possibly being TRBD2 (7 bases). Trimming cost V 5 bases and J 3 bases, with 14 bases left between them. The germline CDR1 and CDR2 sequences are SGHAT and FQNNGV. There are 14 residues in the CDR3. CDR3 sequence reads: CASSLGGAIYEQYF. DNA for the CDR3: TGTGCCAGCAGCCTGGGGGGGGCCATCTACGAGCAGTACTTC.

The chain has TRBV28 and TRBJ2-3; 13 bases are shared with TRBD2. This CDR3 comprises 16 residues. The J segment lost 5 bases and the V segment lost 6 bases, leaving 8 bases of the junction unmatched. CDR1 and CDR2 from the germline V gene are MDHEN and SYDVKM. In nucleotides, the CDR3 is TGTGCCAGCAGGGAGGGGACTAGCGGGATGGGAGATACGCAGTATTTT. Translated, it gives CASREGTSGMGDTQYF.

The rearrangement uses TRBV13 and TRBJ1-1; TRBD1 matches at 9 bases. With V trimmed by 5 bases and J by 1 base, 8 bases remained unmatched. The V gene's germline CDR1 is PRHDT and CDR2 FYEKMQ (reference sequence). CDR3 size: 16 residues. The CDR3 DNA reads as TGTGCCAGCAGCCCCGGGACAGGGCTTACGAACACTGAAGCTTTCTTT. This encodes CASSPGTGLTNTEAFF.

J is TRBJ2-7 and V is TRBV12-3 or TRBV12-4, with 7 bases lining up with TRBD1. V lost 6 bases to trimming and J lost 9 bases; unmatched junction nucleotides: 11. The CDR3 length is 13 residues. This chain's CDR3 is CASSPRDSRGQYF. As DNA, the CDR3 is TGTGCCAGCAGCCCCCGGGACAGTCGGGGGCAGTACTTC.

This chain links TRBV27 with TRBJ2-7, with D uncertain. Germline lookup yields CDR1 MNHEY and CDR2 SMNVEV (reference sequence). Between the trimmed V and J ends, which lost 5 bases and 2 bases, there was a span of 10 bases. The CDR3 totals 13 residues. The CDR3 spells CASSTSATYEQYF. CDR3 sequence (DNA): TGTGCCAGCAGTACCTCAGCAACCTACGAGCAGTACTTC.

The chain links TRBV19 to TRBJ2-1; 9 nucleotides align to TRBD1. Germline V gene data show CDR1 as LNHDA and CDR2 as SQIVND (reference sequence). Trimming at V came to 7 bases and at J to 1 base, leaving 2 bases not matched to a gene. This CDR3 spans 14 amino acids. DNA for the CDR3: TGTGCCAGTACCGACAGGGGGTCCTACAATGAGCAGTTCTTC. Its protein is CASTDRGSYNEQFF.